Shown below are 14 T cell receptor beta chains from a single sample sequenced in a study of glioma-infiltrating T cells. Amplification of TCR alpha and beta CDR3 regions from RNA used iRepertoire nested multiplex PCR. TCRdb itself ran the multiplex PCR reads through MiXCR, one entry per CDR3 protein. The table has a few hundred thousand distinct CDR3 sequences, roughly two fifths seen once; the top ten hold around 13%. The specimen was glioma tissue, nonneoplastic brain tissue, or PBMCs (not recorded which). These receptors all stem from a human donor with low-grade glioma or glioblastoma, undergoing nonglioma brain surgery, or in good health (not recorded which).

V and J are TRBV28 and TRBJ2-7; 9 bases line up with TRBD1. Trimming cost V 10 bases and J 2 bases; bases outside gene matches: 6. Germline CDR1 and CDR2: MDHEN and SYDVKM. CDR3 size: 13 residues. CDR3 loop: CANRDRVTYEQYF. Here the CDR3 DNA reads TGTGCCAACAGGGACAGGGTAACCTACGAGCAGTACTTC.

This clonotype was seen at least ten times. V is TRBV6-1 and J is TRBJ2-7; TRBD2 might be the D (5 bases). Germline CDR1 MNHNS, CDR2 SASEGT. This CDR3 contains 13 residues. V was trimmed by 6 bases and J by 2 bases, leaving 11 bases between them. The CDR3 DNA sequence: TGTGCCAGCAGCCAATTGGGAGCCTACGAGCAGTACTTC. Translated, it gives CASSQLGAYEQYF.

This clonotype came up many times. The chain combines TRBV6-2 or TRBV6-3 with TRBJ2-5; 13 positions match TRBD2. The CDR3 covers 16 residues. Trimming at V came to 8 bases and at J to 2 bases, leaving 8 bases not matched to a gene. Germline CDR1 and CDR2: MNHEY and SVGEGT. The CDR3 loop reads CASHPLGLAGQETQYF. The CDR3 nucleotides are TGTGCCAGCCATCCGTTGGGACTAGCGGGACAAGAGACCCAGTACTTC.

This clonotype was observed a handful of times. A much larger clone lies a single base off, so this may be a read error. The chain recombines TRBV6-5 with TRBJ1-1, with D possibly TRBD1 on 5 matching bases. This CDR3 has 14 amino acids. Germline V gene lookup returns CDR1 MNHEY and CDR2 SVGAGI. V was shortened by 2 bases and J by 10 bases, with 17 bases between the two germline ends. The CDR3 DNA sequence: TGTGCCAGCAGTTACAAGCGGGGGGTCGGTGGAGCTTTCTTT. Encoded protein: CASSYKRGVGGAFF.

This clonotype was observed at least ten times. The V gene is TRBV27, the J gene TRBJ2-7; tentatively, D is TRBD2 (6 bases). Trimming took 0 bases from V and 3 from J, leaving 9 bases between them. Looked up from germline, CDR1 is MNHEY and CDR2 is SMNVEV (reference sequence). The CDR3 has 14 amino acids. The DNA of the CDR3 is TGTGCCAGCAGTTTATCGCAGGGAGGCTACGAGCAGTACTTC. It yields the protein CASSLSQGGYEQYF.

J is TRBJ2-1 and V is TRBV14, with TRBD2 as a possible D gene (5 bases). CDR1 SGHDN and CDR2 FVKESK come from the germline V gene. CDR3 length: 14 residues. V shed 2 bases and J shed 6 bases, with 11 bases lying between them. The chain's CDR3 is CASSQLVARNEQFF. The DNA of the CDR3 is TGTGCCAGCAGCCAACTGGTAGCGCGCAATGAGCAGTTCTTC.

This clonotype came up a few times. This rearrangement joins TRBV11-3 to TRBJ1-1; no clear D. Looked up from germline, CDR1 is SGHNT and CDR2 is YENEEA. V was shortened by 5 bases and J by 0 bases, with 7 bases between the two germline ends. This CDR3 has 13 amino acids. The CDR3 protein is CASSDTVNTEAFF. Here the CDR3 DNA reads TGTGCCAGCAGCGATACAGTGAACACTGAAGCTTTCTTT.

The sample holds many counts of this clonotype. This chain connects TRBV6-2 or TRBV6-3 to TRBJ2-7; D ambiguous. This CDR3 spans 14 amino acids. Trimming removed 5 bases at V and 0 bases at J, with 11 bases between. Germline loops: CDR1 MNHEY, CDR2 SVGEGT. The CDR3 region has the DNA TGTGCCAGCAGTAACAAGCCCCTCTCCTACGAGCAGTACTTC. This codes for CASSNKPLSYEQYF.

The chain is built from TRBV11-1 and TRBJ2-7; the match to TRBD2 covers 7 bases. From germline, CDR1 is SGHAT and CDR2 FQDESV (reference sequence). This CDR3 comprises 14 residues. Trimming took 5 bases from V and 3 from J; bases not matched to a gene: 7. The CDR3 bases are TGTGCCAGCAGCAGGCGGGGGAACCACTACGAGCAGTACTTC. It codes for CASSRRGNHYEQYF.

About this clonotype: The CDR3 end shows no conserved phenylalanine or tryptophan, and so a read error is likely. The CDR3 DNA reads TGTGCCACCAGCAGAGATTGGGGGACGAATGAGCAGTTCGTC. This sequence encodes CATSRDWGTNEQFV. The V gene is TRBV15, the J gene TRBJ2-1, with D possibly being TRBD1 or TRBD2 (5 bases each). V was shortened by 0 bases and J by 7 bases, with 10 bases between the two germline ends. Germline CDR1 and CDR2: LNHNV and YYDKDF (reference sequence). This CDR3 is 14 amino acids long.

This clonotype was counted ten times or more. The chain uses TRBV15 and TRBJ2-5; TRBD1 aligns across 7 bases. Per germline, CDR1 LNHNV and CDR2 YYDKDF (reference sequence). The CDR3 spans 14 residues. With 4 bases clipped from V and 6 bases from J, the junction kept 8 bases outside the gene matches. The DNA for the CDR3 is TGTGCCACCAGCACCTCCGACAGGGTAAAGACCCAGTACTTC. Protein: CATSTSDRVKTQYF.

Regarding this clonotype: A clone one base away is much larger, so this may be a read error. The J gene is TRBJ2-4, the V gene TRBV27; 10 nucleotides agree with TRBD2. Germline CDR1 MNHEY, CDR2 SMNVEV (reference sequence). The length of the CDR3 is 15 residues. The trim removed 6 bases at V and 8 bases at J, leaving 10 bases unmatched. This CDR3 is CASRALAGALDIQYF. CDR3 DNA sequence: TGTGCCAGCAGGGCGCTAGCGGGAGCGTTGGACATTCAGTACTTC.

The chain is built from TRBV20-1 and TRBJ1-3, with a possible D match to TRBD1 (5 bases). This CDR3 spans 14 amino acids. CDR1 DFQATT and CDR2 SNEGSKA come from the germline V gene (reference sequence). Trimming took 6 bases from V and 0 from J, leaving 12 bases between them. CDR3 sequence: CSAETGSSGNTIYF. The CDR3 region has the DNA TGCAGTGCAGAAACAGGAAGCTCTGGAAACACCATATATTTT.

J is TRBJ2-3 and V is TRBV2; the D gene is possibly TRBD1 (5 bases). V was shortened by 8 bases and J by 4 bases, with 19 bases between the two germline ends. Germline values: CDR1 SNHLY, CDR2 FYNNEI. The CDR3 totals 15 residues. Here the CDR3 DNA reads TGTGCCAGCGTAACAGGTCCCGGCGTCGCAGATACGCAGTATTTT. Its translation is CASVTGPGVADTQYF.